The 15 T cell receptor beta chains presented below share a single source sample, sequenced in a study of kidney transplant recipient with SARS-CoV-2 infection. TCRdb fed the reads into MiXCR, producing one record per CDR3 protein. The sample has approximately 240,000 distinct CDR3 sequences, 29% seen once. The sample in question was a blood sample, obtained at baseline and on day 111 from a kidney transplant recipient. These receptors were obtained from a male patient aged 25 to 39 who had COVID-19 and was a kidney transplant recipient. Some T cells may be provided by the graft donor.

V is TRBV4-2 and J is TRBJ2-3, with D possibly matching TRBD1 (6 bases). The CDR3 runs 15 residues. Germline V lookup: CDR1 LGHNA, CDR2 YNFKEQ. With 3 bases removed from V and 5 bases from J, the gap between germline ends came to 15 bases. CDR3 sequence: CASSQRGRTEDTQYF. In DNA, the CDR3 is TGTGCCAGCAGCCAGCGAGGCCGGACAGAAGATACGCAGTATTTT.

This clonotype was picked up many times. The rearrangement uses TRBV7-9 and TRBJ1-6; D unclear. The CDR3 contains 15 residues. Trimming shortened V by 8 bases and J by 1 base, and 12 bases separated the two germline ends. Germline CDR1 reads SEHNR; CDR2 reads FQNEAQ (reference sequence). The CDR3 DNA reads TGTGCCAGCGAACTCGGGTATTCCTATAATTCACCCCTCCACTTT. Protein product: CASELGYSYNSPLHF.

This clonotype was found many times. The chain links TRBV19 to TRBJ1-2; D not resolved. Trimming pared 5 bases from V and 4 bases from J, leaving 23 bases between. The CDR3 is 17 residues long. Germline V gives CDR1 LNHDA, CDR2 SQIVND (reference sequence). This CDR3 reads CASSGVQTNRKTYGYTF. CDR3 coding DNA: TGTGCCAGTAGTGGGGTGCAGACAAATCGAAAGACCTATGGCTACACCTTC. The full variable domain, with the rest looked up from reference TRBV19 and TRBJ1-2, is DGGITQSPKYLFRKEGQNVTLSCEQNLNHDAMYWYRQDPGQGLRLIYYSQIVNDFQKGDIAEGYSVSREKKESFPLTVTSAQKNPTAFYLCASSGVQTNRKTYGYTFGSGTRLTVV.

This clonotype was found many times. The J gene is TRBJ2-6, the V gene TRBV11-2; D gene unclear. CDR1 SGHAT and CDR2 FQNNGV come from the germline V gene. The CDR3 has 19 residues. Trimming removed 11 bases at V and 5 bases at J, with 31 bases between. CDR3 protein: CAQQRSVNKQQSRANVLTF. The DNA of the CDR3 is TGTGCCCAGCAGCGCTCAGTCAACAAGCAACAAAGTCGGGCCAACGTCCTGACTTTC.

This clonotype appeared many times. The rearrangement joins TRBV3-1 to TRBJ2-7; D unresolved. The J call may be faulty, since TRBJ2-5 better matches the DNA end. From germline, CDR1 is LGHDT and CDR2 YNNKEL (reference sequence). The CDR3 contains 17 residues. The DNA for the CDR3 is TGTGCCAGCAGCTATAGTCATCCCATTTCTTTCTCTGAGACCCAGTACTTC. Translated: CASSYSHPISFSETQYF.

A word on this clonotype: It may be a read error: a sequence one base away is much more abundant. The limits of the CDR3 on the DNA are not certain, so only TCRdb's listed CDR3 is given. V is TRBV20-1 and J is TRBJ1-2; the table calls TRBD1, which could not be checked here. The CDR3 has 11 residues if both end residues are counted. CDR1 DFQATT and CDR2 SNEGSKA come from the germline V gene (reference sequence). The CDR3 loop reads CSVRGHYGCTF.

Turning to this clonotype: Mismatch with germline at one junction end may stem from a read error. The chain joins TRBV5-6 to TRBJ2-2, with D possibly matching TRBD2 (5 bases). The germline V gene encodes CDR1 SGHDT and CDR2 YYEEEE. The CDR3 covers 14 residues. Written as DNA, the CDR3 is TGTGCCAGCAGCTTGGAACCAAACACCGGGGAGCGGTTTTTT. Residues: CASSLEPNTGERFF.

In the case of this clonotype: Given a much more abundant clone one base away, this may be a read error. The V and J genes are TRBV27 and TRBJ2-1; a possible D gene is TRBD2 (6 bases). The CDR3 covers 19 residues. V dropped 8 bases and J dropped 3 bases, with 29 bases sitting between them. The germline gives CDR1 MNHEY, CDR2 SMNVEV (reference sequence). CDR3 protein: CASGLLRGNGSGSYNEQFF. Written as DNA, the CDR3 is TGTGCCAGCGGTCTCCTAAGGGGTAACGGGAGCGGAAGCTACAATGAGCAGTTCTTC.

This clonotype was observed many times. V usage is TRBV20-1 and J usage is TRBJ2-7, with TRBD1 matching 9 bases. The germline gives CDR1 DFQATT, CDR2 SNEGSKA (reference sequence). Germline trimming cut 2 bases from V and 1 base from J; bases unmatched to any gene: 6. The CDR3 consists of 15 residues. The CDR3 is CSARNRGLQSYEQYF. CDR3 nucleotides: TGCAGTGCTAGAAACAGGGGGCTACAATCCTACGAGCAGTACTTC.

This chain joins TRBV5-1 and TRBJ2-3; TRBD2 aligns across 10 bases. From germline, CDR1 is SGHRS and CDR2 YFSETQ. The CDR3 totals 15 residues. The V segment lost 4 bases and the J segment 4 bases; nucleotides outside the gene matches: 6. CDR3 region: CASSPLAGVADTQYF. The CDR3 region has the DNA TGCGCCAGCAGCCCCCTAGCGGGAGTAGCAGATACGCAGTATTTT.

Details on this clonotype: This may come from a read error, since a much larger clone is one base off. The CDR3 nucleotides read TGTGCCAGCAGCGGCTTAGGTCCCATTTCTTTCTCTGAGACCCGGTACTTC. Translation: CASSGLGPISFSETRYF. V gene TRBV3-1 combines with J gene TRBJ2-5; no reliable D call. This CDR3 region has 17 residues. In germline, CDR1 is LGHDT, CDR2 YNNKEL (reference sequence).

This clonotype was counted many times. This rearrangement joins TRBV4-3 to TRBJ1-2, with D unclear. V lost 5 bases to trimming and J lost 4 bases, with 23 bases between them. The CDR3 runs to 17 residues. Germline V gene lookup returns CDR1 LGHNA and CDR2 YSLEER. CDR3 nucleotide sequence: TGCGCCAGCAGCACCTGCGGAGGACGTCGAAAGACCTATGGCTACACCTTC. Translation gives CASSTCGGRRKTYGYTF.

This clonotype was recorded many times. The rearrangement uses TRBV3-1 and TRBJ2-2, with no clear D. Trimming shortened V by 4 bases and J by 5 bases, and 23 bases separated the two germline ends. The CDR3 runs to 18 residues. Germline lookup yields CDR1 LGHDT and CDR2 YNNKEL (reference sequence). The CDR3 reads CASSLGNPISGLTGELFF. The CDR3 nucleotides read TGTGCCAGCAGCCTAGGTAATCCCATTTCAGGCTTGACCGGGGAGCTGTTTTTT.

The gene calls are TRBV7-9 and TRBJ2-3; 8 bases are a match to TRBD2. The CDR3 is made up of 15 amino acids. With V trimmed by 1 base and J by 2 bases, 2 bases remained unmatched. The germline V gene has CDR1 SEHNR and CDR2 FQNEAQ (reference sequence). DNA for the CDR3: TGTGCCAGCAGCTTAGGGCGGGGGGTCACAGATACGCAGTATTTT. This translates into CASSLGRGVTDTQYF.

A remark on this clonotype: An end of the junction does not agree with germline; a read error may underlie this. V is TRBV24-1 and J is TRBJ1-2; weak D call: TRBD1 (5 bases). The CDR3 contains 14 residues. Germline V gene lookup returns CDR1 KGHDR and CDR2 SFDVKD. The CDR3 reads CATGDTGPEYGYTF. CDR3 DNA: TGTGCCACCGGTGATACGGGGCCGGAATATGGCTACACCTTC.